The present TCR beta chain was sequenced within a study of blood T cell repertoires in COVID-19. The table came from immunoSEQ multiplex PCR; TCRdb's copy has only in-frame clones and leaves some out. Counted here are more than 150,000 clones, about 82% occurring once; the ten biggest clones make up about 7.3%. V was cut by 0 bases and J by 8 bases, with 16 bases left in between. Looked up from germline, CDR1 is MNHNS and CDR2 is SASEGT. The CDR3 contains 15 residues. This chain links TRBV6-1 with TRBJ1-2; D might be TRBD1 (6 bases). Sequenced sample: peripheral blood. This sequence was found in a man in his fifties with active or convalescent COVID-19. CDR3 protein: CASSEASLGAEGYTF. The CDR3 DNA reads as TGTGCCAGCAGTGAAGCCAGCTTGGGGGCCGAAGGCTACACCTTC.